This T cell receptor beta chain originates from a study of T cells in Graves' hyperthyroidism and ophthalmopathy. Study results and caveats: In simple terms, a model built on 13 V-J features told ophthalmopathy apart from stable hyperthyroidism. Ophthalmopathy prediction by the model preceded onset by a median roughly 6.3 months.

Diagnoses were made from clinical symptoms, serum measures (thyroxine and TRAb), thyroid ultrasound and orbital computed tomography. The authors obtained PBMCs from about 9.5 ml of fresh peripheral blood. TCR beta CDR3 sequences were amplified from RNA transcripts. First-round RT-PCR of the TCR CDR3 relied on the HTBI primer set. TCRdb re-called the multiplex PCR reads through MiXCR, storing one row per CDR3 protein. The sample has approximately 690,000 distinct CDR3 sequences, more than 20% seen once. The CDR3 length is 14 residues. The germline gives CDR1 SGDLS, CDR2 YYNGEE. The V end was cut by 0 bases, the J end by 7 bases, with 13 bases between. On this clonotype itself: Its antigen is not identified.

The sequence came from a man aged 25-45 years with Graves' ophthalmopathy. The chain couples TRBV9 to TRBJ1-1, with a weak D call TRBD1 (6 bases). Sequencing was performed on blood. The CDR3 reads CASSVEGGRGEAFF. As DNA, the CDR3 is TGTGCCAGCAGCGTAGAGGGGGGGCGGGGTGAAGCTTTCTTT.